This TCR beta chain comes out of a study of PD-1 blockade in classical Hodgkin lymphoma. The wider study: Treatment was intravenous nivolumab, 3 mg/kg every 2 weeks, until progression.

Using immunoSEQ multiplex PCR, the repertoire was profiled, and TCRdb retains in-frame clones only, with some absent. Here the sample spans approximately 29,000 clones, almost 85% being singletons. The time point: cycle 4 day 1 (C4D1), after around six weeks of nivolumab. After autologous stem cell transplantation all patients relapsed, and prior brentuximab vedotin exposure differed between cohorts. The TCR was taken from a human donor with classical Hodgkin lymphoma. This sample comprised peripheral blood mononuclear cells (PBMCs), obtained before the fourth cycle of nivolumab.

This CDR3 is CASSQDSLYGYTF. In nucleotides, the CDR3 is TGTGCCAGCAGCCAAGACAGCCTATATGGCTACACCTTC. The rearrangement joins TRBV4-2 to TRBJ1-2; D remains unclear. Trimming removed 0 bases at V and 5 bases at J, with 7 bases between. Looked up from germline, CDR1 is LGHNA and CDR2 is YNFKEQ. CDR3 size: 13 residues.